This is a list of T cell receptor beta chains from one sample in a study of blood T cells in healthy people across ages. Each CDR3 protein gets one entry after TCRdb re-called the 5' RACE reads with MiXCR. The sample has over 1.5 million distinct CDR3 sequences, around half seen once. Sequencing was done on a sample of blood. Receptors originate from a woman aged 35 to 49 in good health. Both conserved end residues are part of each CDR3. D genes are given only for firm matches. Some rows mark clone size as missing; the rest say once, few, many or name a class of expanded clone.

J,size,V,D,DNA,CDR3
TRBJ2-5,.,TRBV5-1,.,TGCGCCAGCAGCTTACTGGACAGCCGCCTAGGTAATGAGCAGTACTTC,CASSLLDSRLGNEQYF
TRBJ2-3,.,TRBV29-1,TRBD1,TGCAGCGTGCAGACAGGGGCGGATACGCAGTATTTT,CSVQTGADTQYF
TRBJ2-3,.,TRBV12-3/TRBV12-4,.,TGTGCCAGCAGTTTAGTCAGCACAGATGCGCAGTATTTT,CASSLVSTDAQYF
TRBJ1-4,.,TRBV7-2,.,TGTGCCAGCAGCTTAGATAACCGTTACAATGAAAAACTGTTTTTT,CASSLDNRYNEKLFF
TRBJ1-5,few,TRBV12-3/TRBV12-4,.,TGTGCCAGCAGTTTAGGGCGGATAAGCAATCAGCCCCAGCATTTT,CASSLGRISNQPQHF
TRBJ1-6,.,TRBV27,.,TGTGCCAGCAGTTTCGCGAGGGGGGCGAATTCACCCCTCCACTTT,CASSFARGANSPLHF
TRBJ2-1,.,TRBV9,TRBD2,TGTGCCAGCAGCGTGGAAGAGCGGGGGGCATACAATGAGCAGTTCTTC,CASSVEERGAYNEQFF
TRBJ1-1,few,TRBV27,.,TGTGCCAGCAGTTTAGGTCTTGAAGCTTTCTTT,CASSLGLEAFF
TRBJ2-7,few,TRBV29-1,.,TGCAGCGTTGAGAGGGCAGATTCCTCCTACGAGCAGTACTTC,CSVERADSSYEQYF
TRBJ2-1,.,TRBV5-1,TRBD2,TGTGCCAGCAGCTTGATGCGGGAGGGCGTGTTCTTC,CASSLMREGVFF
TRBJ2-3,few,TRBV9,.,TGTGCCAGCAGCGTAGACGGGGGCACAGATACGCAGTATTTT,CASSVDGGTDTQYF
TRBJ2-3,once,TRBV29-1,.,TGCAGCGTTTCCAGGCCCGCGGATACGCAGTATTTT,CSVSRPADTQYF
TRBJ2-1,.,TRBV27,TRBD2,TGTGCCGGCAGTTTATCGGTCGGGGGGGGGCCCTACAATGAGCAGTTCTTC,CAGSLSVGGGPYNEQFF
TRBJ2-5,few,TRBV7-2,TRBD1,TGTGCCAGCAGCCCACAGACAGGGTTGAGGCAAGAGACCCAGTACTTC,CASSPQTGLRQETQYF
TRBJ1-1,.,TRBV12-3/TRBV12-4,.,TGTGCCAGCAGGTACAGGGTTACTGAAGCTTTCTTT,CASRYRVTEAFF
TRBJ1-4,.,TRBV4-3,.,TGCGCCAGCAGCCAAGTCGTCCCAGGGCCGAATGAAAAACTGTTTTTT,CASSQVVPGPNEKLFF
TRBJ2-1,.,TRBV6-6,TRBD2,TGTGCCAGCAGTTACGCGTTAAGGACGAGGGAGGGTAATGAGCAGTTCTTC,CASSYALRTREGNEQFF
TRBJ2-5,few,TRBV20-1,TRBD2,TGCAGTGCTTCCTCTACTAGCGCCCAAGAGACCCAGTACTTC,CSASSTSAQETQYF
TRBJ2-3,.,TRBV6-2/TRBV6-3,.,TGTGCCAGCAGTGCGAACTCTCGCACAGATACGCAGTATTTT,CASSANSRTDTQYF
TRBJ2-7,.,TRBV7-2,TRBD2,TGTGCCAGCAGCTTAGAGCGGGGGAACCGCAATGAGCAGTACTTC,CASSLERGNRNEQYF
TRBJ2-1,.,TRBV20-1,.,TGCAGTGCTCCCCTAGGGGGAAGAAATGAGCAGTTCTTC,CSAPLGGRNEQFF
TRBJ2-1,.,TRBV4-1,.,TGCGCCAGCAGCCAAGATGCCAAGGATACCTCTAAAAGGGCACGGCCAAGGTACAATGAGCAGTTCTTC,CASSQDAKDTSKRARPRYNEQFF
TRBJ2-7,few,TRBV4-2,TRBD1,TGTGCCAGCAGCCCCGGACAGGACCCCTCCTACAATGAGCAGTACTTC,CASSPGQDPSYNEQYF
TRBJ2-6,few,TRBV7-9,.,TGTGCCAGCCGCGGGCAAAGAACTACTGGGGCCAACGTCCTGACTTTC,CASRGQRTTGANVLTF
TRBJ2-5,.,TRBV7-3,.,TGTGCCAGCAGCTCTTCCGGACCCCAAGAGACCCAGTACTTC,CASSSSGPQETQYF
TRBJ2-7,.,TRBV5-4,.,TGTGCCAGCAGCTTGGACGGGTCCCACTCCTACGAGCAGTACTTC,CASSLDGSHSYEQYF
TRBJ2-1,.,TRBV7-2,TRBD1,TGTGCCAGCAGCTTGAGCCCACAGGGGGCACAAGAGCAGTTCTTC,CASSLSPQGAQEQFF
TRBJ2-3,.,TRBV5-8,TRBD2,TGTGCCAGCAGCTTGAATAGCGGGGGGCCTCGCCTCACAGATACGCAGTATTTT,CASSLNSGGPRLTDTQYF
TRBJ2-5,few,TRBV6-2/TRBV6-3,TRBD1,TGTGCCAGCAGACCCAGAGCCGGGACAGGGAAAGAGACCCAGTACTTC,CASRPRAGTGKETQYF
TRBJ2-3,few,TRBV7-6,TRBD2,TGTGCCAGCAGCTTGACTAGCGGGCGCACAGATACGCAGTATTTT,CASSLTSGRTDTQYF
TRBJ2-7,.,TRBV6-5,TRBD2,TGTGCCAGCGGACTAGCGGGGTCCTACGAGCAGTACTTC,CASGLAGSYEQYF
TRBJ2-5,.,TRBV24-1,TRBD1,TGTGCCACCAGTGATGGGACAGAAGACGAGCGGTACTTC,CATSDGTEDERYF
TRBJ2-3,.,TRBV12-3/TRBV12-4,TRBD2,TGTGCCAGCAGTCCTCTCGGGCGGGGGTTCGCAGATACGCAGTATTTT,CASSPLGRGFADTQYF
TRBJ2-5,once,TRBV4-2,.,TGTGCCAGCAGCCAAGGGATGGGCGGGCCCCAAGAGACCCAGTACTTC,CASSQGMGGPQETQYF
TRBJ2-1,.,TRBV13,.,TGTGCCAGCAGCACCCGGACTACCGGGGGCCTTTACAATGAGCAGTTCTTC,CASSTRTTGGLYNEQFF
TRBJ2-1,.,TRBV20-1,TRBD2,TGCAGTGCTGGCGGACTAGCGGGGGGACGGCAGTTCTTC,CSAGGLAGGRQFF
TRBJ2-5,few,TRBV14,.,TGTGCCAGCAGCCCCGGATTTTTCGGCCAAGAGACCCAGTACTTC,CASSPGFFGQETQYF
TRBJ2-4,.,TRBV29-1,.,TGCAGCGTTATACGGGACTCGGGGGAGCAGTACTTC,CSVIRDSGEQYF
TRBJ2-3,.,TRBV20-1,TRBD2,TGCAGTGCTGGAGAGATGGGAGCGGGGGGGACAGATACGCAGTATTTT,CSAGEMGAGGTDTQYF
TRBJ2-3,.,TRBV29-1,.,TGCAGCGTGGGCAGAGCGGTACAGGATACGCAGTATTTT,CSVGRAVQDTQYF
TRBJ2-7,.,TRBV15,TRBD2,TGTGCCACCAGCAGAGAAGGGACTAGCTACTACGAGCAGTACTTC,CATSREGTSYYEQYF
TRBJ2-3,.,TRBV20-1,.,TGCAGTGCTAGATCTGGGGTCACAGATACGCGGTATTTT,CSARSGVTDTRYF